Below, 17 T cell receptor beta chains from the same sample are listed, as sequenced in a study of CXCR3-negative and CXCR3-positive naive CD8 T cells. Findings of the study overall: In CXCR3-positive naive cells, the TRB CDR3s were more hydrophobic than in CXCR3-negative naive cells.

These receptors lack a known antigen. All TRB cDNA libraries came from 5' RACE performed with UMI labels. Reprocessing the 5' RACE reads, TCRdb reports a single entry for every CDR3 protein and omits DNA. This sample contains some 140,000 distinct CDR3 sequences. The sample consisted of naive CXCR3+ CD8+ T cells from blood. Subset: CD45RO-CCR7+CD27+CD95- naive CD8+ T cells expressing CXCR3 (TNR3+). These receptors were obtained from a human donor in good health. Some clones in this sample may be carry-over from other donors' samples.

CDR3 residues: CASSQDLRGSPYQETQYF. The V gene is TRBV4-3, the J gene TRBJ2-5; TCRdb designates TRBD1, a call that cannot be tested without DNA. CDR1 and CDR2 from the germline V gene are LGHNA and YSLEER. This CDR3 has 18 amino acids.

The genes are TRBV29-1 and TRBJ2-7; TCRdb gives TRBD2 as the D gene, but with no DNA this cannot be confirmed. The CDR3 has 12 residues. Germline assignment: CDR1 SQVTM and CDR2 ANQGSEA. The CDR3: CSVEGQGHEQYF.

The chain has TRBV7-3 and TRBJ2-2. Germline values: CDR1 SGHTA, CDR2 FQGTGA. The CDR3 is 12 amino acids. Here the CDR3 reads CASSLTDGELFF.

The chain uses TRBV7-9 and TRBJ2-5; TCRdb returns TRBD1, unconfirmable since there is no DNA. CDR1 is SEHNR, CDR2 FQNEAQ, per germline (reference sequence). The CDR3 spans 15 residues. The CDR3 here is CASSSGQGIEETQYF. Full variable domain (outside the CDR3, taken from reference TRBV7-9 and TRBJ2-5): DTGVSQNPRHKITKRGQNVTFRCDPISEHNRLYWYRQTLGQGPEFLTYFQNEAQLEKSRLLSDRFSAERPKGSFSTLEIQRTEQGDSAMYLCASSSGQGIEETQYFGPGTRLLVL.

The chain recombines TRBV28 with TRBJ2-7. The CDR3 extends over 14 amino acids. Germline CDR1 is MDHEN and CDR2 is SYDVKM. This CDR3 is CASSNGRYTYEQYF.

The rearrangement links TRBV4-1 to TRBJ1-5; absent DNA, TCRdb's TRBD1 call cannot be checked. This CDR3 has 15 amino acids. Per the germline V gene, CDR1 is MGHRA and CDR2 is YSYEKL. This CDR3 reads CASSQGPGVGQPQHF.

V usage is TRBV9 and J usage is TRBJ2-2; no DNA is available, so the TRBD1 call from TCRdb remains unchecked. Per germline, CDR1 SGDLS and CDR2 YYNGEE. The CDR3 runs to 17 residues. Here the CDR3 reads CASSPTGATKYTGELFF.

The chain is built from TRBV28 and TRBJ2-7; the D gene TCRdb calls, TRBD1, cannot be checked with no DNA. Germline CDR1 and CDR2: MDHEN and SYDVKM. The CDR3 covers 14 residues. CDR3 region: CASSLSVSGGEQYF.

The chain's CDR3 is CASSSPGLAGGSSYNEQFF. This chain connects TRBV12-3 or TRBV12-4 to TRBJ2-1; TCRdb picks TRBD2, but there is no DNA to check that call. CDR3 length: 19 amino acids.

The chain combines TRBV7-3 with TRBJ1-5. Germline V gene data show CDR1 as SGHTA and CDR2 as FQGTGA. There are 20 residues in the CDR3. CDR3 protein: CASSEVRDLTGLYRNQPQHF.

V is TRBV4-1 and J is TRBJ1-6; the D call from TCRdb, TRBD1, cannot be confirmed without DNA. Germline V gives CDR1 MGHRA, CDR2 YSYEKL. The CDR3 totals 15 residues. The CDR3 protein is CASSQDWGTNSPLHF.

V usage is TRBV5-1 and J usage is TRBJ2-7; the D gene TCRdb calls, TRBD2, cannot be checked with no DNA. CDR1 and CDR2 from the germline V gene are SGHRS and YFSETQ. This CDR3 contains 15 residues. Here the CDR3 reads CASSWGPSGAYEQYF.

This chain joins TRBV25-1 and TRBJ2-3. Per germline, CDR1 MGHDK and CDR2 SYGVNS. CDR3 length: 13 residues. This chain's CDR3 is CASSEGRTDTQYF.

The CDR3 sequence is CASRRIHSNQPQHF. The chain has TRBV28 and TRBJ1-5. The germline gives CDR1 MDHEN, CDR2 SYDVKM. The CDR3 spans 14 residues.

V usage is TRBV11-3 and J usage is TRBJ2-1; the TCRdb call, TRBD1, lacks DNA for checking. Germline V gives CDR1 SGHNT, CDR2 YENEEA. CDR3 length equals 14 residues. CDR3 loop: CASSLGQGGPEQFF.

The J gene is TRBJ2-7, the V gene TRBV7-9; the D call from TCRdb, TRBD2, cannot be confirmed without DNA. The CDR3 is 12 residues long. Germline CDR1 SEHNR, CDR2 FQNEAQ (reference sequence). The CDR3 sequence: CASSHLAGDQYF.

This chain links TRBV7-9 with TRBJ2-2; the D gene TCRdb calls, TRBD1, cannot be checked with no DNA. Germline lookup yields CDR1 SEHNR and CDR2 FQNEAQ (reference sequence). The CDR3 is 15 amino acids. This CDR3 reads CASSDGDRDTGELFF.